The rows below give T cell receptor beta chains drawn from one sample of a study of T-cell memory formation after mild COVID-19. Via MiXCR, TCRdb re-called the 5' RACE reads, giving one row per CDR3 protein. The sample has about 470,000 distinct CDR3 sequences; approximately 25% are singletons. The sample comprised PBMCs or a T cell subset sorted from them (not recorded which). The receptor set was obtained from an adult woman who had mild COVID-19 (a few samples of this study predate the infection). Cell type and time point are not known. Both conserved end residues are part of each CDR3. D genes are given only for firm matches. Rows may omit the clone size; those that give it use once, few, many or a size class.

clone size	V gene	J gene	D gene	CDR3 DNA	CDR3 protein
few	TRBV12-3/TRBV12-4	TRBJ2-7	TRBD1	TGTGCCAGCGGGGACAGTGTATTCTACGAGCAGTACTTC	CASGDSVFYEQYF
.	TRBV14	TRBJ2-7	TRBD1	TGTGCCAGCACCTCTGGACAGGGTTCCTACGAGCAGTACTTC	CASTSGQGSYEQYF
.	TRBV24-1	TRBJ2-2	.	TGTGCCACCAGTGTAGGGACGAACACCGGGGAGCTGTTTTTT	CATSVGTNTGELFF
many	TRBV7-2	TRBJ2-3	TRBD1	TGTGCCAGCAGCGCAATAGGTCGACAGGGTAGGACAGATACGCAGTATTTT	CASSAIGRQGRTDTQYF
.	TRBV18	TRBJ1-6	.	TGTGCCAGCTCACAAATACCAGGCCGGGATTCACCCCTCCACTTT	CASSQIPGRDSPLHF
.	TRBV29-1	TRBJ2-7	.	TGCAGCGCCGTGACAGGTCTTAGCTACGAGCAGTACTTC	CSAVTGLSYEQYF
few	TRBV11-3	TRBJ1-3	.	TGTGCCAGCAGCTTAGTAAGCTCGAACACCATATATTTT	CASSLVSSNTIYF
few	TRBV20-1	TRBJ2-1	TRBD2	TGCAGTGCTAGAGTCTACGTGACTAGCGGGGGGCCCATGGGTGGCAATGAGCAGTTCTTC	CSARVYVTSGGPMGGNEQFF
.	TRBV24-1	TRBJ2-7	.	TGTGCCACCAGTGATTCCGGGATCTCCTACGAGCAGTACTTC	CATSDSGISYEQYF
.	TRBV11-2	TRBJ2-5	.	TGTGCCAGCAGCCCCAGAATAACAGGCTCGAGAGAGACCCAGTACTTC	CASSPRITGSRETQYF
.	TRBV9	TRBJ2-7	TRBD2	TGTGCCAGCAGCGTTGGGGGGACTAGGACCCACGAGCAGTACTTC	CASSVGGTRTHEQYF